This T cell receptor beta chain was recorded in a study of blood T cell repertoires in COVID-19 (dated by TCRdb to about 2020). The study in broad terms: Samples covering the acute and convalescent phases of COVID-19 were provided by collaborators in the United States, Italy and Spain. Where HLA class I and class II types were available, the types were taken from metadata supplied by the sample provider, not from assay-based typing. Sample metadata almost always included a de-identified subject ID, COVID-19 status, age in years and sex. The samples were drawn from two sources: the first 160 participants of the ongoing ImmuneRACE study, and approximately 1,300 subjects contributed by 6 global collaborators. Deeply sampled blood TCRbeta repertoires from subjects exposed to, actively infected with, or recovered from COVID-19 were included in the dataset. The prospective study material was composed of cDNA or gDNA derived from T cells, B-cell-depleted T cells, or PBMCs. The repertoires were released in a freely available public database intended as a resource for research on the immune response to SARS-CoV-2.

The collaborating institutions used their own protocols to collect whole blood in K2EDTA tubes. Collaborator samples were shipped for TCRbeta analysis as frozen whole blood, isolated PBMCs, or DNA extracted from either sample type. With regard to this clone: No antigen is known for it. Base-call qualities are not available, and no considerably larger clone is one nucleotide away.

Trimming at the junction amounts to 1 base on V and 7 bases on J, and the germline ends lie 13 bases apart. From the cysteine through the phenylalanine, the CDR3 covers 14 amino acids. Kept here is only the CDR3 DNA, which spans 42 bases and is read in frame from base 1. From a lookup of the germline V gene, CDR1 and CDR2 are SGHTA and FQGNSA. TCRbeta CDR3 regions were amplified from genomic DNA using the immunoSEQ Assay, a bias-controlled multiplex PCR. The paper's data handling went like this. Within the assay, amplification of reference gene primers was used to estimate how many nucleated cells each sample contained. Sequence reads were collapsed and filtered to measure the absolute abundance of every unique TCRbeta CDR3 rearrangement. Productive Simpson clonality was computed per sample as the square root of Simpson's diversity index over productive rearrangements. Entries here come from immuneACCESS through TCRdb and include only in-frame sequences with V and J called. Some clones fail to appear in such tables; in the studies checked, an unresolved V gene covers under half of the shortfall, and the cause of the remainder is unknown. V, J and clone size reflect that table, while D and trimming were determined from the DNA. A total of roughly 190,000 clones appear in this sample, around four fifths of them only once. The ten largest clones take up around 21% of the sample.

Points the paper makes about the study in general: The quantity of clinical and demographic metadata differed by source and by participant and was supplied without curation.

The clonotype comes from a human donor in a cohort sampled during active COVID-19. The sample consisted of peripheral blood. The V and J segments used are TRBV7-2 and TRBJ2-5; confidence is insufficient to name the D gene. The nucleotide sequence is TGTGCCAGCAGCTTAGTTGACTCCAGTGGGACCCAGTACTTC. This yields the protein CASSLVDSSGTQYF.